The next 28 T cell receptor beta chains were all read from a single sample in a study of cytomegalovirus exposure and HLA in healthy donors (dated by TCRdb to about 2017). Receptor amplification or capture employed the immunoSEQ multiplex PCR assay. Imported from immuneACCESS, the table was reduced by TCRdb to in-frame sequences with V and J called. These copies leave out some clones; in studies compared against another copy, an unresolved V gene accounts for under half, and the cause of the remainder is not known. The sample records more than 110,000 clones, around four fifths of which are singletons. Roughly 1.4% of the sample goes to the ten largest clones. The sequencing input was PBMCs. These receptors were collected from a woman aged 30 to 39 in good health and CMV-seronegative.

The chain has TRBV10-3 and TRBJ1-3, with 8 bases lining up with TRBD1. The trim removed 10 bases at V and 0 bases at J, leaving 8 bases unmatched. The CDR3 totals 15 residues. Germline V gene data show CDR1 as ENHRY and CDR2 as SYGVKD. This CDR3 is CATGDRTYSGNTIYF. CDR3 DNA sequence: TGTGCCACTGGGGACAGGACCTACTCTGGAAACACCATATATTTT.

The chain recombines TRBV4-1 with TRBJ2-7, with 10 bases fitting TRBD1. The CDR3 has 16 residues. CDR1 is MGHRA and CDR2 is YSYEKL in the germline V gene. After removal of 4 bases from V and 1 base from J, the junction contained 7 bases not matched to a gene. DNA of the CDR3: TGCGCCAGCAGCCGCTCACCGGGACAGGGGTCCTACGAGCAGTACTTC. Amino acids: CASSRSPGQGSYEQYF.

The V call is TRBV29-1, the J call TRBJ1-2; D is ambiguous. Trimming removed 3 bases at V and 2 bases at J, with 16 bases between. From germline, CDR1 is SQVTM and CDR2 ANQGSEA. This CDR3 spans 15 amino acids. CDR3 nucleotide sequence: TGCAGCGTTGAGGGCCGGGAGGCGGGGAACTATGGCTACACCTTC. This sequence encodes CSVEGREAGNYGYTF.

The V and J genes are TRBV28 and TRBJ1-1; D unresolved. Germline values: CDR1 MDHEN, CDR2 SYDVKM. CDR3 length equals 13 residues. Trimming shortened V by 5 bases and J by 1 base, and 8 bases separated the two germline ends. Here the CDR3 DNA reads TGTGCCAGCAGTCTCGACACGAACACTGAAGCTTTCTTT. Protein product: CASSLDTNTEAFF.

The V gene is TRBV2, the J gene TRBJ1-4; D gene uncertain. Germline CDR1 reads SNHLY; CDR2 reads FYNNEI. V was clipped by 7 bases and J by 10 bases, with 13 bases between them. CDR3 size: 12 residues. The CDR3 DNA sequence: TGTGCCAGCACGAGGGTTTCGGGAAAACTGTTTTTT. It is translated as CASTRVSGKLFF.

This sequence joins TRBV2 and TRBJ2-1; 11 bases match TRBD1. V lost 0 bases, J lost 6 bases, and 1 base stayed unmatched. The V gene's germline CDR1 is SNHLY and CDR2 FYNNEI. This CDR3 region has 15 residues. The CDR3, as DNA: TGTGCCAGCAGTGAAGCTGGGACAGGGGGCAATGAGCAGTTCTTC. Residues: CASSEAGTGGNEQFF.

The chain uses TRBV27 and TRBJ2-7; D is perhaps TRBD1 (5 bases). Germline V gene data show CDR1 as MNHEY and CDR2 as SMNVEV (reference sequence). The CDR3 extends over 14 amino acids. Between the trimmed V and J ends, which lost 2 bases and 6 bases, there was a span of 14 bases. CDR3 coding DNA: TGTGCCAGCAGTTTAGGAAGTTGGGGCTCCGAGCAGTACTTC. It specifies CASSLGSWGSEQYF.

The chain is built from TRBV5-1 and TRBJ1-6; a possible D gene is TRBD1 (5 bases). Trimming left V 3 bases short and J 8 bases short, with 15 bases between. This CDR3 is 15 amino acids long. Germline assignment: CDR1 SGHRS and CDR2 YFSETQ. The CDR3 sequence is CASSWGGLQDSPLHF. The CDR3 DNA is TGCGCCAGCAGCTGGGGGGGATTACAGGATTCACCCCTCCACTTT.

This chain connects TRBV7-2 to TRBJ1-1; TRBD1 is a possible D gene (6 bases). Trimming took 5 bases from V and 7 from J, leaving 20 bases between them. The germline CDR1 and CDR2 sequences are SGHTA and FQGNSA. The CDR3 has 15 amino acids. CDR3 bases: TGTGCCAGCAGCCTAAGGGGGGGCGGCAATCTTGAAGCTTTCTTT. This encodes CASSLRGGGNLEAFF.

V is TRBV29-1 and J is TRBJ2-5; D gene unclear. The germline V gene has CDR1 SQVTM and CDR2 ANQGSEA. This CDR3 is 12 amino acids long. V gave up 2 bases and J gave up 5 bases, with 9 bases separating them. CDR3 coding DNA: TGCAGCGTTGAATCTTCGAGTGAGACCCAGTACTTC. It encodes CSVESSSETQYF.

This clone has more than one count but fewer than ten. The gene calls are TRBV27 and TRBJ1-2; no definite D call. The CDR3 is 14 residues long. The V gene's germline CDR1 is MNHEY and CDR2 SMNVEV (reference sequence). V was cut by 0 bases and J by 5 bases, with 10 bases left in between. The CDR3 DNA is TGTGCCAGCAGTTTATCTGGCCCCCTTTATGGCTACACCTTC. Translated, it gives CASSLSGPLYGYTF.

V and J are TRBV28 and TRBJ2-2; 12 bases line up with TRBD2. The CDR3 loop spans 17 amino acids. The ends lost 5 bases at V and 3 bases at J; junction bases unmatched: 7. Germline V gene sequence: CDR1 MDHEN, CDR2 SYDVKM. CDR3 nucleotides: TGTGCCAGCAGTGTGACTAGCGGGGGCCCCTACACCGGGGAGCTGTTTTTT. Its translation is CASSVTSGGPYTGELFF.

CDR3 region: CAISEELQETQYF. The CDR3 coding sequence is TGTGCCATCAGTGAGGAACTCCAAGAGACCCAGTACTTC. The genes are TRBV10-3 and TRBJ2-5, with D uncertain. The CDR3 covers 13 residues. CDR1 is ENHRY and CDR2 is SYGVKD in the germline V gene. V lost 2 bases and J 1 base, leaving 5 bases between the germline ends.

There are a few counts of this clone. CDR3 sequence reads: CASSLAPLAGVQETQYF. The CDR3 coding sequence is TGTGCCAGCAGCTTGGCCCCGCTAGCGGGGGTTCAAGAGACCCAGTACTTC. The rearrangement joins TRBV5-4 to TRBJ2-5, with 10 bases fitting TRBD2. V lost 0 bases to trimming and J lost 2 bases; unmatched junction nucleotides: 7. Germline V gene lookup returns CDR1 SGHNT and CDR2 YYREEE (reference sequence). The CDR3 length is 17 residues.

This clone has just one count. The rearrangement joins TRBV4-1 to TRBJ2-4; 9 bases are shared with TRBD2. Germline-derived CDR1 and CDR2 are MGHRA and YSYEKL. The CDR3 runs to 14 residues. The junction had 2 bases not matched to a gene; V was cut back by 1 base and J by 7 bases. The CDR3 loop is CASSQGTSDNIQYF. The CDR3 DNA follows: TGCGCCAGCAGCCAAGGGACTAGCGACAACATTCAGTACTTC.

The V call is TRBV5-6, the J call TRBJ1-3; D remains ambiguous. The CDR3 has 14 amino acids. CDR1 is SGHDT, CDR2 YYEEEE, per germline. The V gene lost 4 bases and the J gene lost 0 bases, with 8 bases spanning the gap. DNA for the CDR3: TGTGCCAGCAGCCTAACGCACTCTGGAAACACCATATATTTT. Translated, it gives CASSLTHSGNTIYF.

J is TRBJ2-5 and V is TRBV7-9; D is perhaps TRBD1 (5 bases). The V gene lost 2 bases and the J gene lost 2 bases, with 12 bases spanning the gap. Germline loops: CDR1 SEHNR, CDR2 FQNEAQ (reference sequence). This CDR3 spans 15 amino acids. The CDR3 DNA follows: TGTGCCAGCAGCTTAAAAGCAGGGATACAAGAGACCCAGTACTTC. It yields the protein CASSLKAGIQETQYF.

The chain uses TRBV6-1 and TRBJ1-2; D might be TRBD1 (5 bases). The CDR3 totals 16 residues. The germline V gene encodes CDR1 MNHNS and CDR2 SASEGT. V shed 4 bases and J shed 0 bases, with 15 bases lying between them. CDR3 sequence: CASSVSGAGTNYGYTF. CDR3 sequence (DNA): TGTGCCAGCAGTGTTAGTGGGGCAGGGACTAACTATGGCTACACCTTC.

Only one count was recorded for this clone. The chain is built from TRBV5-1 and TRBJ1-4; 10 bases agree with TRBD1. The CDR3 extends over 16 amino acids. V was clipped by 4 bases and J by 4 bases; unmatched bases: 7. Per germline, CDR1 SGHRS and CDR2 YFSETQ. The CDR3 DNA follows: TGCGCCAGCAGCGTGTTCGGACAGGGGGATAATGAAAAACTGTTTTTT. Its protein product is CASSVFGQGDNEKLFF. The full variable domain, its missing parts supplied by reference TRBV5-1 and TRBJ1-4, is KAGVTQTPRYLIKTRGQQVTLSCSPISGHRSVSWYQQTPGQGLQFLFEYFSETQRNKGNFPGRFSGRQFSNSRSEMNVSTLELGDSALYLCASSVFGQGDNEKLFFGSGTQLSVL.

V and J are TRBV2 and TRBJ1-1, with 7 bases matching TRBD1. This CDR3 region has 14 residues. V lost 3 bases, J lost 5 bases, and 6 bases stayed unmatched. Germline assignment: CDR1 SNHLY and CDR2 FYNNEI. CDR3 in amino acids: CASSDEGAKTEAFF. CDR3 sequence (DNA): TGTGCCAGCAGTGATGAGGGGGCCAAGACTGAAGCTTTCTTT.

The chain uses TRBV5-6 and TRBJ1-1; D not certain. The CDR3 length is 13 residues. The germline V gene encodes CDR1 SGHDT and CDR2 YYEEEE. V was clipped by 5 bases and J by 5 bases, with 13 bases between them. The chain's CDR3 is CASRKSPRTEAFF. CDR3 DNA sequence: TGTGCCAGCAGGAAATCCCCGAGGACTGAAGCTTTCTTT.

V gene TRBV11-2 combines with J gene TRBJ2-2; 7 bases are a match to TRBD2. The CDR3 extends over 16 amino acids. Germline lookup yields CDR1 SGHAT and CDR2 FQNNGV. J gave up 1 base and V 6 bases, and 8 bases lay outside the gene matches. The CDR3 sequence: CASRLGRGMNTGELFF. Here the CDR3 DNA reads TGTGCCAGCAGACTGGGGCGGGGGATGAACACCGGGGAGCTGTTTTTT.

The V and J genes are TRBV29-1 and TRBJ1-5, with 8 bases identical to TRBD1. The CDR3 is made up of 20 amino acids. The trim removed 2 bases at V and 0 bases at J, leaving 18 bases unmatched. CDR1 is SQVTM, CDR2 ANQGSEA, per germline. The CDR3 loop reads CSVEFGLGQVNKNSNQPQHF. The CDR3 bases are TGCAGCGTTGAATTTGGATTGGGACAGGTCAACAAGAATAGCAATCAGCCCCAGCATTTT.

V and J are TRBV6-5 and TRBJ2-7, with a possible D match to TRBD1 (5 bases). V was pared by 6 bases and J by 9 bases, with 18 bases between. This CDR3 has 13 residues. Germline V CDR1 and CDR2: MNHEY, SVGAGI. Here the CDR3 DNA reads TGTGCCAGCAGCGACCCGAGTCGTGGGGCGCAGTACTTC. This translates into CASSDPSRGAQYF.

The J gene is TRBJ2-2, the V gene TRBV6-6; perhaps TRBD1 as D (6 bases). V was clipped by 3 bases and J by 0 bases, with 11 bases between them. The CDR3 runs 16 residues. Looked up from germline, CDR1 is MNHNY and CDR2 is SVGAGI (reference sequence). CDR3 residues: CASSYVKGANTGELFF. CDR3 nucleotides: TGTGCCAGCAGTTATGTGAAGGGGGCGAACACCGGGGAGCTGTTTTTT.

The CDR3 here is CASSVGTGGTDTQYF. The DNA of the CDR3 is TGCGCCAGCAGTGTGGGGACTGGTGGCACAGATACGCAGTATTTT. The chain uses TRBV10-1 and TRBJ2-3, with D tentatively TRBD2 (6 bases). Trimming removed 4 bases from V and 1 base from J, with 12 bases in between. In germline, CDR1 is WNHNN, CDR2 SYGVQD (reference sequence). This CDR3 spans 15 amino acids.

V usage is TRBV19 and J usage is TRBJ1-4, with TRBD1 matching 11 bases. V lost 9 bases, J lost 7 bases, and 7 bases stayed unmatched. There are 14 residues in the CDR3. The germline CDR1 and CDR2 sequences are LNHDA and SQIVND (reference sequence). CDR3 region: CASGQGAGGEKLFF. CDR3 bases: TGTGCCAGCGGACAGGGGGCCGGCGGTGAAAAACTGTTTTTT. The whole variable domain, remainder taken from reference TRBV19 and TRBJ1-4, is DGGITQSPKYLFRKEGQNVTLSCEQNLNHDAMYWYRQDPGQGLRLIYYSQIVNDFQKGDIAEGYSVSREKKESFPLTVTSAQKNPTAFYLCASGQGAGGEKLFFGSGTQLSVL.

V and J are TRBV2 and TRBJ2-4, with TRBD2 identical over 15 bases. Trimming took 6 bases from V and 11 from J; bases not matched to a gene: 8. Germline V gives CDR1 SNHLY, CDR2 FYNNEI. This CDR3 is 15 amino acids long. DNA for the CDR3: TGTGCCAGCAGGGCGGGACTAGCGGGGGGCTTGGTTCAGTACTTC. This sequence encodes CASRAGLAGGLVQYF.